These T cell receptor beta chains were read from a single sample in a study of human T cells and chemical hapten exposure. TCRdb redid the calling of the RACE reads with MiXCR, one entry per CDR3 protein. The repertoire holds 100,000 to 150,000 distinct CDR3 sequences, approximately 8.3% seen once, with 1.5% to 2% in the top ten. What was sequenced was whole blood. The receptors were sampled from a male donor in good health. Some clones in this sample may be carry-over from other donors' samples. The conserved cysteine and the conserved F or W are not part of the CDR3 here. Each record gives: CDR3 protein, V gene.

SATPAGTEETQY,TRBV20-1
ASSGWTKGGEQY,TRBV6-1
ASRGSLQETQY,TRBV7-9
ASSLGGSGDSYEQY,TRBV7-9
ASSPRTSGGLEQY,TRBV2
ASSPQDGYT,TRBV12-3/TRBV12-4
SVEQTSGALTDTQY,TRBV29-1
ASRTAQGYEQY,TRBV6-2/TRBV6-3
ASSGQGGGPQH,TRBV7-2
ASSLADDQETQY,TRBV7-6
ASSDNSGGYEQY,TRBV7-6
ASTQQRMNTEAF,TRBV12-3/TRBV12-4
ASSYSGYPTYEQY,TRBV6-5
ASSPWTQETQY,TRBV12-3/TRBV12-4
ASSVEDRPPPMNTEAF,TRBV9
ASSPPGGPKETQY,TRBV5-4
SPSGAGGRADTQY,TRBV20-1
SASLAGGQETQY,TRBV20-1
ASSSGTGDTQY,TRBV7-9
ASRKANPSTDTQY,TRBV7-2
ASIFPVAKNIQY,TRBV27
ASNYRQGVGTEAF,TRBV27
ASSTDSTYEQY,TRBV19
ASSPYGGPNYGYT,TRBV7-6
ASSVRIPRKSTDTQY,TRBV7-8
ASSRLSGNTIY,TRBV6-2/TRBV6-3
ASSGGVLGNQPQH,TRBV16
ASLGREWIIGGSYNEQF,TRBV12-3/TRBV12-4
ASSPLLNGELF,TRBV5-8